This TCR beta chain was captured by sequencing in a study of blood T cell repertoires in COVID-19. V was clipped by 6 bases and J by 6 bases, with 12 bases between them. CDR1 and CDR2 (germline): SGHTA, FQGTGA. The CDR3 length is 14 residues. TCRdb's copy holds only in-frame clones and misses some; the assay was immunoSEQ multiplex PCR. The sample contains 25,000 to 35,000 clones, about 92% of which appear only once. This sequence joins TRBV7-3 and TRBJ1-6, with a possible D match to TRBD1 (6 bases). The sample comprised peripheral blood. The source of this sequence is a man aged 45-60 years with active COVID-19. The CDR3 nucleotides are TGTGCCAGCAGTCCCACAGGGTTTAATTCACCCCTCCACTTT. This gives the protein CASSPTGFNSPLHF.